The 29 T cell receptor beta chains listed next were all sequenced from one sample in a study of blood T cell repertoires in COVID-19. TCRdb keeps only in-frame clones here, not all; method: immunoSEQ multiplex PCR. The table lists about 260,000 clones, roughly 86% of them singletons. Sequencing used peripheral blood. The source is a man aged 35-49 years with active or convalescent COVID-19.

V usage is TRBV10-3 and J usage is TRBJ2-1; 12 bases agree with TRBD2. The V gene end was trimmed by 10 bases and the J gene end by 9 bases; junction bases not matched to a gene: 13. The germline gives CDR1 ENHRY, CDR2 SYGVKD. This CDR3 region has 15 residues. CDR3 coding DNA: TGTGCCACAACTGCGACTAGCGGGGGTGGGGGTGAGCAGTTCTTC. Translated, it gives CATTATSGGGGEQFF.

In nucleotides, the CDR3 is TGTGCCAGCAACGTCCCGGGGACAGCTTCCTACGAGCAGTACTTC. Protein: CASNVPGTASYEQYF. This sequence joins TRBV11-1 and TRBJ2-7, with TRBD1 matching over 7 bases. In germline, CDR1 is SGHAT, CDR2 FQDESV (reference sequence). The J segment lost 1 base and the V segment lost 7 bases, leaving 10 bases of the junction unmatched. The CDR3 contains 15 residues. Complete variable domain (other parts from reference TRBV11-1 and TRBJ2-7): EAEVAQSPRYKITEKSQAVAFWCDPISGHATLYWYRQILGQGPELLVQFQDESVVDDSQLPKDRFSAERLKGVDSTLKIQPAELGDSAMYLCASNVPGTASYEQYFGPGTRLTVT.

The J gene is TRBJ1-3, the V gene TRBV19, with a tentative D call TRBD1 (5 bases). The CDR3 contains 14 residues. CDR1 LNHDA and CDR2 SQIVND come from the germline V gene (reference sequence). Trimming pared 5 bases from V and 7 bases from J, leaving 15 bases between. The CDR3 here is CASSVDNHGNTIYF. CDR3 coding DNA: TGTGCCAGTAGTGTGGACAACCACGGGAACACCATATATTTT.

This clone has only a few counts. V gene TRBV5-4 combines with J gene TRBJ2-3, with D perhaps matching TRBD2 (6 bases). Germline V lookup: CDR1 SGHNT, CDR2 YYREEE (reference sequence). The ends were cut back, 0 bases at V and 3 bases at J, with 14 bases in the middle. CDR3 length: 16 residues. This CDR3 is CASSLGGGTRTDTQYF. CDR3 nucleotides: TGTGCCAGCAGCTTGGGGGGCGGGACGCGGACAGATACGCAGTATTTT.

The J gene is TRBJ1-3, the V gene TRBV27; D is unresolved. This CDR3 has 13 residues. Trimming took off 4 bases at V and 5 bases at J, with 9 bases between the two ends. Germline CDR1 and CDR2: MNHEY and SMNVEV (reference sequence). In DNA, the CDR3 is TGTGCCAGCAGTTCTGACAACCGAAACACCATATATTTT. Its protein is CASSSDNRNTIYF.

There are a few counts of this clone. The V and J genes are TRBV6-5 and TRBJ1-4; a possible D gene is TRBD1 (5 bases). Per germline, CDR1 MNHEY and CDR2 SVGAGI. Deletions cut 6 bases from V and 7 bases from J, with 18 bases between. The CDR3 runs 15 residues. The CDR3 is CASSWDSTRGEKLFF. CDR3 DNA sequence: TGTGCCAGCAGCTGGGACTCCACACGGGGTGAAAAACTGTTTTTT.

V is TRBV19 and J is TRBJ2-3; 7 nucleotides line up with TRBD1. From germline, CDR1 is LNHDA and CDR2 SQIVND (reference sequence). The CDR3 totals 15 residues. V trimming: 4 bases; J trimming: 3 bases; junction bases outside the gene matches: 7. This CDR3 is CASSKSPGQTDTQYF. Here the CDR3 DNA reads TGTGCCAGTAGTAAATCCCCGGGACAGACAGATACGCAGTATTTT.

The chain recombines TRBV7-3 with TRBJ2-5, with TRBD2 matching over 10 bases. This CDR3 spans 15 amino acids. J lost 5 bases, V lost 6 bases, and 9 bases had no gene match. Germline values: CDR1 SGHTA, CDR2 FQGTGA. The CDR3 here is CASSRASGGRETQYF. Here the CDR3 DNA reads TGTGCCAGCAGTAGGGCTAGCGGGGGCCGGGAGACCCAGTACTTC. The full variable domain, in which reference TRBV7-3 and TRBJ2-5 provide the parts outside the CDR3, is GAGVSQTPSNKVTEKGKYVELRCDPISGHTALYWYRQSLGQGPEFLIYFQGTGAADDSGLPNDRFFAVRPEGSVSTLKIQRTERGDSAVYLCASSRASGGRETQYFGPGTRLLVL.

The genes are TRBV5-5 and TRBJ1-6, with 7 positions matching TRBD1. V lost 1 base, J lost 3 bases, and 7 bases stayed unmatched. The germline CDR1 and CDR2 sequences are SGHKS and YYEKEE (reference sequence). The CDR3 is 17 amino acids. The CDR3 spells CASSLQAGGRYNSPLHF. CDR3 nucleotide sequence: TGTGCCAGCAGCTTGCAGGCAGGGGGACGCTATAATTCACCCCTCCACTTT.

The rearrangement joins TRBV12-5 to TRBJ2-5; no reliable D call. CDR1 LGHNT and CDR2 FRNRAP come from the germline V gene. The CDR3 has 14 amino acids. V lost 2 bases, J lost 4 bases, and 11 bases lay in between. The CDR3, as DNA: TGTGCTAGTGGTTTGATGCTTGGCGGAGAGACCCAGTACTTC. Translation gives CASGLMLGGETQYF.

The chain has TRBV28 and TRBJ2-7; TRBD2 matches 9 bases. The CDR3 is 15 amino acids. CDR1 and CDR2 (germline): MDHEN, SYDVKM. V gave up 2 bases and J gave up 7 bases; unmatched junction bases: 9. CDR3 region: CASSLLAGWGKEQYF. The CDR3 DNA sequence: TGTGCCAGCAGTTTACTAGCGGGATGGGGTAAGGAGCAGTACTTC.

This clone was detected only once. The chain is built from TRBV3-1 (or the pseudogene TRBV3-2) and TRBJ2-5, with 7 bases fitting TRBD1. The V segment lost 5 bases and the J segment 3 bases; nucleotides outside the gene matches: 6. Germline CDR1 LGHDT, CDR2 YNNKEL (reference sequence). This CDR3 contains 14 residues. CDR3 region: CASSYTGTEETQYF. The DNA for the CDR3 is TGTGCCAGCAGCTACACCGGGACAGAAGAGACCCAGTACTTC.

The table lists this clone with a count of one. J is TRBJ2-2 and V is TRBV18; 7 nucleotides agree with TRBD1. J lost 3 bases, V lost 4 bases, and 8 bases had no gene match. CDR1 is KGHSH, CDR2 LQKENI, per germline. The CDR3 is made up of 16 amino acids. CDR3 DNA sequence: TGTGCCAGCTCACGGGCCGGGACAGAATACACCGGGGAGCTGTTTTTT. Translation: CASSRAGTEYTGELFF. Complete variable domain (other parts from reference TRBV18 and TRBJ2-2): NAGVMQNPRHLVRRRGQEARLRCSPMKGHSHVYWYRQLPEEGLKFMVYLQKENIIDESGMPKERFSAEFPKEGPSILRIQQVVRGDSAAYFCASSRAGTEYTGELFFGEGSRLTVL.

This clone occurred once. The chain's CDR3 is CASSQDQPSGSYEQYF. DNA of the CDR3: TGCGCCAGCAGCCAAGATCAGCCTAGCGGATCCTACGAGCAGTACTTC. V is TRBV4-1 and J is TRBJ2-7; 7 bases map to TRBD2. CDR3 length: 16 residues. Germline loops: CDR1 MGHRA, CDR2 YSYEKL. Trimming removed 0 bases from V and 1 base from J; junction bases left unmatched: 6.

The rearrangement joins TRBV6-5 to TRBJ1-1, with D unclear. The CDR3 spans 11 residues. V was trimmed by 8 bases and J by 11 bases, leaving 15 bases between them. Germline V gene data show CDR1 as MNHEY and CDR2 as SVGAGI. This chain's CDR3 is CASGPAPGAFF. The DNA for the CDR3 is TGTGCCAGCGGACCCGCGCCGGGGGCTTTCTTT.

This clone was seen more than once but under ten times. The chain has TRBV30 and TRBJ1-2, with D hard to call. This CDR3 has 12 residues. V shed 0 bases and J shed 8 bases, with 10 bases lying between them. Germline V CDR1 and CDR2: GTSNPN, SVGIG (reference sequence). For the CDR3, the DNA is TGTGCCTGGAGTGTAGTCCCCCGGGGCTACACCTTC. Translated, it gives CAWSVVPRGYTF.

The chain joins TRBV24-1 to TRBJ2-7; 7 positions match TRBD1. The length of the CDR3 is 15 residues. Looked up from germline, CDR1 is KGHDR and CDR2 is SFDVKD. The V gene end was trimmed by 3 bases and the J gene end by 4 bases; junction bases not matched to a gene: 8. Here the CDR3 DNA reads TGTGCCACCAGTGATCCGCAGGGGGATCCATACGAGCAGTACTTC. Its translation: CATSDPQGDPYEQYF.

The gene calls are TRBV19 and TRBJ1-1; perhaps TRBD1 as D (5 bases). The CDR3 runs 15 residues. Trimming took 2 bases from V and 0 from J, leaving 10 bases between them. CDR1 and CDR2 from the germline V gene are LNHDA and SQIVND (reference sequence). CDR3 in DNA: TGTGCCAGTAGTATATCACCAGGGATGAACACTGAAGCTTTCTTT. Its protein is CASSISPGMNTEAFF.

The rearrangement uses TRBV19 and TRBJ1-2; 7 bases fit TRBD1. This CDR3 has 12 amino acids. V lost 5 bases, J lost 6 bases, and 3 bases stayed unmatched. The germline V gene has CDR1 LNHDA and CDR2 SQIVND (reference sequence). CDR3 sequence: CASSHRGNGYTF. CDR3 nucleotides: TGTGCCAGTAGTCACAGGGGAAATGGCTACACCTTC. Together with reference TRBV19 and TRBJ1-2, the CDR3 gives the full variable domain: DGGITQSPKYLFRKEGQNVTLSCEQNLNHDAMYWYRQDPGQGLRLIYYSQIVNDFQKGDIAEGYSVSREKKESFPLTVTSAQKNPTAFYLCASSHRGNGYTFGSGTRLTVV.

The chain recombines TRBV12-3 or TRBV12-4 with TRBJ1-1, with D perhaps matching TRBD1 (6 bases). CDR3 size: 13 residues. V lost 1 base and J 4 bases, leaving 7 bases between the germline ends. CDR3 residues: CASSLVGGTEAFF. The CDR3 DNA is TGTGCCAGCAGTTTAGTAGGGGGCACTGAAGCTTTCTTT.

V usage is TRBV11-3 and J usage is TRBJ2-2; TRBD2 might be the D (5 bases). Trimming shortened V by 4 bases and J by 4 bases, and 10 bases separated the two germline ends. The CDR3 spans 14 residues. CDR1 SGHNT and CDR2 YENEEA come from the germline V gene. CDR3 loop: CASSSGGLTGELFF. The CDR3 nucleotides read TGTGCCAGCAGCTCCGGCGGGCTCACCGGGGAGCTGTTTTTT.

For the CDR3, the DNA is TGTGCCACCAGTGGGACAGGGGGCGGGGAGCTGTTTTTT. Protein sequence: CATSGTGGGELFF. The V and J genes are TRBV24-1 and TRBJ2-2; TRBD1 matches 10 bases. The CDR3 loop spans 13 amino acids. CDR1 is KGHDR and CDR2 is SFDVKD in the germline V gene. V lost 5 bases and J lost 7; bases outside the gene matches: 0.

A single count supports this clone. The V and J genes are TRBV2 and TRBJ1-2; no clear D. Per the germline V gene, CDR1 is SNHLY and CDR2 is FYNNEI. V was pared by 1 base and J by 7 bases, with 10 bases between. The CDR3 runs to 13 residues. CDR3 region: CASSEGGLSGYTF. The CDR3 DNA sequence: TGTGCCAGCAGTGAAGGAGGATTATCTGGCTACACCTTC.

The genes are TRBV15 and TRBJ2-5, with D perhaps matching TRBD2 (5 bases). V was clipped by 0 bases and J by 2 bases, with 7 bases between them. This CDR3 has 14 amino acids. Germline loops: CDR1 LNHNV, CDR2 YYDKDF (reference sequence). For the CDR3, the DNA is TGTGCCACCAGCAGAGATCAGCGGCAAGAGACCCAGTACTTC. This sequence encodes CATSRDQRQETQYF.

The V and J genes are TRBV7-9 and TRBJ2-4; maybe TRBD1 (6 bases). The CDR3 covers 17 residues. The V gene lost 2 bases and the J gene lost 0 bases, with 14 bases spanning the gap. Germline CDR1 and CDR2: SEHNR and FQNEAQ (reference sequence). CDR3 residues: CASSLTLDSRAKNIQYF. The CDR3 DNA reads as TGTGCCAGCAGCTTAACTCTGGACAGCAGAGCCAAAAACATTCAGTACTTC. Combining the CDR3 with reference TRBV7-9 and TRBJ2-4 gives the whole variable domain DTGVSQNPRHKITKRGQNVTFRCDPISEHNRLYWYRQTLGQGPEFLTYFQNEAQLEKSRLLSDRFSAERPKGSFSTLEIQRTEQGDSAMYLCASSLTLDSRAKNIQYFGAGTRLSVL.

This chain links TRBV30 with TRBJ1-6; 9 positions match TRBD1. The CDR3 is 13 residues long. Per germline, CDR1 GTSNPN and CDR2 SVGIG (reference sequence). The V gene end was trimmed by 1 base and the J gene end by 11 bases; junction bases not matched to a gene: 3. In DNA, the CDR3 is TGTGCCTGGAGTGGCTACAGGGGGCCACCCCTCCACTTT. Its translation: CAWSGYRGPPLHF.

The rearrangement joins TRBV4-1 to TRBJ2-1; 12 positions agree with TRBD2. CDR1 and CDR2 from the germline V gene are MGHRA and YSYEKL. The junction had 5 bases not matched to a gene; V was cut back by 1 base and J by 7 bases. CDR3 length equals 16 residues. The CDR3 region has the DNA TGCGCCAGCAGCCAAGGAAGGACTAGCGGGGAGAATGAGCAGTTCTTC. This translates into CASSQGRTSGENEQFF.

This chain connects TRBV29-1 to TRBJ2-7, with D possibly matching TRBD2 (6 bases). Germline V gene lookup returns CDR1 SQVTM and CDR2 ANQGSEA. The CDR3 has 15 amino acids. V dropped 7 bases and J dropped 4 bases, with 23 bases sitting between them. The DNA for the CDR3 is TGCAGCGGGGGGGAGCAGGTAGGACTCGGGTACGAGCAGTACTTC. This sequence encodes CSGGEQVGLGYEQYF.

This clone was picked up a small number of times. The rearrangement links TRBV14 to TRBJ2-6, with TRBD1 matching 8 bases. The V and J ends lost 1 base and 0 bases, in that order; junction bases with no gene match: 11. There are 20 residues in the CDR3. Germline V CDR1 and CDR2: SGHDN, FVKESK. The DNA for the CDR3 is TGTGCCAGCAGCCAAGTCTTAGGGACCGGGACAGGCTCTGGGGCCAACGTCCTGACTTTC. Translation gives CASSQVLGTGTGSGANVLTF. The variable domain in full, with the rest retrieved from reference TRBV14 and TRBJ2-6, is EAGVTQFPSHSVIEKGQTVTLRCDPISGHDNLYWYRRVMGKEIKFLLHFVKESKQDESGMPNNRFLAERTGGTYSTLKVQPAELEDSGVYFCASSQVLGTGTGSGANVLTFGAGSRLTVL.